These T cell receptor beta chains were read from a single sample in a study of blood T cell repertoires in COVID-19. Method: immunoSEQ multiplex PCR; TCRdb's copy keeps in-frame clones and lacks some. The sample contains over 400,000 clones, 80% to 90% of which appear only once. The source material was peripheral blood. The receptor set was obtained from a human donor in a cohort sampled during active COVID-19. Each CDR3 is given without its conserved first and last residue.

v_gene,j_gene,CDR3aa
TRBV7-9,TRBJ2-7,ASSLGSGGTYEQY
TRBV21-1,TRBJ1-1,AVFQTFLSMNTEAF
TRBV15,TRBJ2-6,ATSREGQGARGANVLT
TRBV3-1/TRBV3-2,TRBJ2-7,ASSSGQGAQEQY
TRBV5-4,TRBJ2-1,ASSLGGGSPVGNEQF
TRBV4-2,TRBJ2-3,ASSSRQPRPEGTDTQY
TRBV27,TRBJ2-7,ASIYRYEQY
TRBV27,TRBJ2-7,ASSFQGQVGLYEQY
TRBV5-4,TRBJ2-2,ASSLDEGAGELF
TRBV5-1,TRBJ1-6,ASSFETGTSPLH
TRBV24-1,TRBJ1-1,ATRNQGGGEAF
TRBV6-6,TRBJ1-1,ASSRPRGGDGNTEAF
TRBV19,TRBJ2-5,ASSIQGTRETQY
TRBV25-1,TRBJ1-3,ASSRGGLGPKSGNTIY
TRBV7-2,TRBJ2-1,ASSFVAGGGNEQF
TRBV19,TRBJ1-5,ASRDRTGGQPQH
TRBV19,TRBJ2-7,ASRADTYEQY
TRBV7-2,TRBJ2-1,ASSPTGTYSGRDYNEQF
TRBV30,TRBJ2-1,AWSPSTGRNEQF
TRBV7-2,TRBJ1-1,ASSSEGENTEAF
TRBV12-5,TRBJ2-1,ASGLETSYNEQF
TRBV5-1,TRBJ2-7,ASSFGRSPIGQNYEQY
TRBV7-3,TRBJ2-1,ASSLTSGRANNEQF
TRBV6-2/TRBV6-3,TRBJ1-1,ASSYLQPVPYTEAF
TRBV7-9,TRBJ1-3,ASSFEGVGGNTIY
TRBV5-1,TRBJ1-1,ASSALQEGTEAF